Included here is one TCR beta chain sequence, with context. The antigen is undetermined. Germline assignment: CDR1 MNHEY and CDR2 SVGAGI. V was clipped by 2 bases and J by 7 bases; unmatched bases: 10. The CDR3 extends over 17 amino acids. The treatment is: approximately 9-day PBMC culture with coronavirus spike peptide pools or control peptides (ViraFEST assay). Dates of positive PCR ran from March to December 2020, before US Alpha, Beta and Delta variants. Per-well cultures of millions of PBMCs received 8 to 10 IU/ml IL-2 and 9 to 10 ug/ml peptide pools. The sample is drawn from a study of vaccination and CD4 T cells after COVID-19. At the level of the study: In the convalescent cohort, there were six males and four females, two of them Hispanic.

The Oncomine TCR Beta short-read assay was applied to DNA of cultured CD4+ T cells. Cultured CD4+ T cells yielded the extracted genomic DNA. TCRdb recomputed calls from the PCR reads with MiXCR, one row per CDR3 protein. The sample includes about 10,000 distinct CDR3 sequences, approximately 53% of them seen just once. This TCR came from a human donor who had recovered from COVID-19. V and J are TRBV6-5 and TRBJ1-6, with 8 bases that match TRBD1. The sample comprised CD4+ T cells from blood, cultured in vitro. The CDR3 bases are TGTGCCAGCAGTTACAGAAGCTGGACAGGGAAAAATTCACCCCTCCACTTT. Amino acids: CASSYRSWTGKNSPLHF.